Below are 23 T cell receptor beta chains sequenced from a single sample in a study of neurological immune-mediated disorders. TCRdb ran MiXCR on the 5' RACE reads and lists one entry per CDR3 protein. Counted here are approximately 50,000 distinct CDR3 sequences, 3% to 4.5% occurring once; the ten biggest clones make up less than 2%. Source material: PBMCs. Every receptor here comes from a man aged 25-45 years with multiple sclerosis.

In this sample, this clonotype turned up many times. J is TRBJ2-2 and V is TRBV12-3 or TRBV12-4; D remains unclear. With 7 bases removed from V and 1 base from J, the gap between germline ends came to 10 bases. This CDR3 spans 14 amino acids. The CDR3 sequence is CASIQQMNTGELFF. The CDR3 nucleotides read TGTGCCAGCATCCAGCAGATGAACACCGGGGAGCTGTTTTTT.

This clonotype was picked up a small number of times. V is TRBV20-1 and J is TRBJ2-3, with 7 bases matching TRBD2. Trimming took 0 bases from V and 0 from J; bases not matched to a gene: 6. This CDR3 is built from 16 residues. Looked up from germline, CDR1 is DFQATT and CDR2 is SNEGSKA (reference sequence). The CDR3 DNA sequence: TGCAGTGCTAGAGATGCGAGCGGGGTTAGCACAGATACGCAGTATTTT. Encoded protein: CSARDASGVSTDTQYF.

This clonotype occurred many times. The V and J genes are TRBV5-1 and TRBJ2-3, with 7 bases that match TRBD1. The V gene's germline CDR1 is SGHRS and CDR2 YFSETQ. The CDR3 extends over 14 amino acids. V gave up 7 bases and J gave up 2 bases; unmatched junction bases: 7. The CDR3: CASARDSYTDTQYF. The CDR3 DNA is TGCGCCAGCGCAAGGGACAGTTACACAGATACGCAGTATTTT.

This chain joins TRBV20-1 and TRBJ2-5, with D unresolved. The germline V and J ends were trimmed by 1 base and 5 bases, with 11 bases remaining between them. This CDR3 has 13 residues. CDR1 is DFQATT and CDR2 is SNEGSKA in the germline V gene (reference sequence). DNA of the CDR3: TGCAGTGCTAGAGGGGAACAGTTTGAGACCCAGTACTTC. Amino acid sequence: CSARGEQFETQYF.

This clonotype was seen many times. The V call is TRBV27, the J call TRBJ2-4; D possibly matches TRBD1 or TRBD2 (5 bases each). This CDR3 is built from 13 residues. V lost 5 bases to trimming and J lost 8 bases, with 13 bases between them. Looked up from germline, CDR1 is MNHEY and CDR2 is SMNVEV (reference sequence). The CDR3 loop reads CASSPTRGDIQYF. The CDR3 DNA follows: TGTGCCAGCAGTCCTACCCGAGGGGACATTCAGTACTTC.

This clonotype was seen many times. The rearrangement joins TRBV20-1 to TRBJ2-7, with D possibly matching TRBD1 (5 bases). V gave up 0 bases and J gave up 2 bases, with 17 bases separating them. The CDR3 runs 16 residues. Germline values: CDR1 DFQATT, CDR2 SNEGSKA (reference sequence). CDR3 coding DNA: TGCAGTGCTAGAGATCTGGGGCTGTCCAACCCCTACGAGCAGTACTTC. Translating it yields CSARDLGLSNPYEQYF.

This clonotype was detected many times. The chain links TRBV5-1 to TRBJ2-3, with D perhaps matching TRBD1 (6 bases). This CDR3 region has 13 residues. Germline CDR1 is SGHRS and CDR2 is YFSETQ. V was pared by 0 bases and J by 4 bases, with 6 bases between. The CDR3 here is CASSLAGADTQYF. The CDR3 nucleotides read TGCGCCAGCAGCTTGGCAGGGGCAGATACGCAGTATTTT.

This clonotype was counted ten times or more. The chain links TRBV7-9 to TRBJ2-3, with D maybe TRBD2 (6 bases). Trimming left V 5 bases short and J 2 bases short, with 11 bases between. The CDR3 sequence is 14 residues long. CDR1 and CDR2 (germline): SEHNR, FQNEAQ (reference sequence). CDR3 residues: CASSEGGFTDTQYF. In DNA form, the CDR3 reads TGTGCCAGCAGCGAGGGAGGCTTCACAGATACGCAGTATTTT.

Remarks on this clonotype: The germline gene is not matched at one end of the junction; a read error may be the cause. V is TRBV7-2 and J is TRBJ1-6; maybe TRBD1 (5 bases). The CDR3 spans 13 residues. The germline CDR1 and CDR2 sequences are SGHTA and FQGNSA. DNA of the CDR3: TGTGCCAACAACCTAGACCGGGGGAGACCCCTCAACTTT. Amino acid sequence: CANNLDRGRPLNF.

This clonotype has a count of ten or more. CDR3 sequence reads: CASSLTTSGSGETQYF. CDR3 nucleotides: TGTGCCAGCAGCTTAACGACTAGCGGGAGTGGAGAGACCCAGTACTTC. The chain combines TRBV7-3 with TRBJ2-5; 12 bases line up with TRBD2. The junction had 3 bases not matched to a gene; V was cut back by 0 bases and J by 4 bases. The CDR3 is 16 residues long. Looked up from germline, CDR1 is SGHTA and CDR2 is FQGTGA. The variable domain in full, with the rest retrieved from reference TRBV7-3 and TRBJ2-5, is GAGVSQTPSNKVTEKGKYVELRCDPISGHTALYWYRQSLGQGPEFLIYFQGTGAADDSGLPNDRFFAVRPEGSVSTLKIQRTERGDSAVYLCASSLTTSGSGETQYFGPGTRLLVL.

This clonotype was seen repeatedly, ten times or more. The genes are TRBV4-1 and TRBJ2-7; D unresolved. The CDR3 covers 17 residues. V dropped 4 bases and J dropped 2 bases, with 21 bases sitting between them. The germline V gene encodes CDR1 MGHRA and CDR2 YSYEKL. The DNA for the CDR3 is TGCGCCAGCAGCCCACACGACCGTTGGACGGTAACCTACGAGCAGTACTTC. It translates to CASSPHDRWTVTYEQYF.

This clonotype appeared many times. The CDR3 bases are TGTGCCAGCAGCTTGGACGCAGGGGTGGTCTACGAGCAGTACTTC. It encodes CASSLDAGVVYEQYF. This chain uses TRBV5-6 with TRBJ2-7; tentatively, D is TRBD1 (6 bases). V was trimmed by 0 bases and J by 3 bases, leaving 13 bases between them. Germline V CDR1 and CDR2: SGHDT, YYEEEE. This CDR3 is built from 15 residues.

This clonotype has only a few counts. The gene calls are TRBV6-5 and TRBJ2-5; weak D call: TRBD2 (6 bases). Trimming left V 0 bases short and J 5 bases short, with 22 bases between. The CDR3 length is 18 residues. Germline V gene lookup returns CDR1 MNHEY and CDR2 SVGAGI. CDR3 DNA: TGTGCCAGCAGTTACTCGGCGGCGGGACTGGTCGGTGTTGAGACCCAGTACTTC. Translating it yields CASSYSAAGLVGVETQYF.

This clonotype was picked up many times. The chain has TRBV6-6 and TRBJ2-6; TRBD1 matches at 8 bases. The V segment lost 6 bases and the J segment 0 bases; nucleotides outside the gene matches: 4. This CDR3 is built from 16 residues. Germline CDR1 and CDR2: MNHNY and SVGAGI (reference sequence). The CDR3 reads CASSSTGGSGANVLTF. CDR3 in DNA: TGTGCCAGCAGCTCTACAGGGGGCTCTGGGGCCAACGTCCTGACTTTC.

This clonotype was counted many times. The chain links TRBV6-5 to TRBJ2-2; 10 nucleotides match TRBD2. Germline trimming cut 8 bases from V and 4 bases from J; bases unmatched to any gene: 7. Germline V gene data show CDR1 as MNHEY and CDR2 as SVGAGI. CDR3 length equals 15 residues. The CDR3, as DNA: TGTGCCAGCGGCCTAGCGGGAGCATCCACCGGGGAGCTGTTTTTT. Translation gives CASGLAGASTGELFF.

This clonotype was found many times. The genes are TRBV27 and TRBJ1-5; the D is unclear. Germline V gene lookup returns CDR1 MNHEY and CDR2 SMNVEV (reference sequence). This CDR3 has 15 amino acids. V was cut by 0 bases and J by 1 base, with 7 bases left in between. The CDR3 is CASSLSAFSNQPQHF. DNA for the CDR3: TGTGCCAGCAGTTTATCTGCATTCAGCAATCAGCCCCAGCATTTT.

There are many counts of this clonotype. The chain is built from TRBV6-5 and TRBJ1-3; TRBD1 might be the D (6 bases). The length of the CDR3 is 15 residues. Trimming cost V 6 bases and J 4 bases, with 16 bases left between them. Germline V gives CDR1 MNHEY, CDR2 SVGAGI. The CDR3 loop reads CASRRQATEGNTIYF. In DNA, the CDR3 is TGTGCCAGCAGAAGACAGGCCACCGAAGGAAACACCATATATTTT.

This clonotype was seen ten or more times. The gene calls are TRBV5-1 and TRBJ1-2, with TRBD1 matching 11 bases. Germline CDR1 is SGHRS and CDR2 is YFSETQ. This CDR3 has 14 amino acids. Germline trimming cut 0 bases from V and 6 bases from J; bases unmatched to any gene: 1. The CDR3 sequence: CASSLGDRGDGYTF. As DNA, the CDR3 is TGCGCCAGCAGCTTGGGGGACAGGGGGGATGGCTACACCTTC.

This clonotype has only a few counts. The chain uses TRBV2 and TRBJ2-1; the D is unclear. The germline V gene has CDR1 SNHLY and CDR2 FYNNEI. This CDR3 comprises 11 residues. Trimming left V 7 bases short and J 10 bases short, with 11 bases between. CDR3 residues: CASTLLEEQFF. CDR3 DNA sequence: TGTGCCAGCACCCTGCTTGAGGAGCAGTTCTTC.

This clonotype has a count of ten or more. The genes are TRBV7-2 and TRBJ1-4; D perhaps matches TRBD1 (5 bases). CDR3 length: 20 amino acids. CDR1 SGHTA and CDR2 FQGNSA come from the germline V gene. Trimming removed 1 base at V and 0 bases at J, with 21 bases between. CDR3 protein: CASSLVARRVGLATNEKLFF. The CDR3 region has the DNA TGTGCCAGCAGCTTAGTCGCCAGAAGAGTGGGGCTTGCAACTAATGAAAAACTGTTTTTT.

This clonotype was counted at least ten times. The chain combines TRBV5-6 with TRBJ2-1; D is undetermined. In germline, CDR1 is SGHDT, CDR2 YYEEEE. V gave up 3 bases and J gave up 0 bases, with 7 bases separating them. This CDR3 region has 14 residues. The CDR3 DNA reads as TGTGCCAGCAGCTCGGTGAGCTCCTACAATGAGCAGTTCTTC. It is translated as CASSSVSSYNEQFF.

A few counts support this clonotype. The V call is TRBV6-5, the J call TRBJ1-2, with unresolved D. CDR3 length equals 14 residues. Trimming took off 2 bases at V and 2 bases at J, with 9 bases between the two ends. The germline V gene encodes CDR1 MNHEY and CDR2 SVGAGI. The DNA of the CDR3 is TGTGCCAGCAGTTACGGGAGTAGAAACTATGGCTACACCTTC. Its protein is CASSYGSRNYGYTF.

Many counts were recorded for this clonotype. The chain's CDR3 is CASSFRGLQETQYF. The CDR3 nucleotides read TGTGCCAGCAGCTTTCGGGGTCTCCAAGAGACCCAGTACTTC. The rearrangement joins TRBV5-5 to TRBJ2-5; tentatively, D is TRBD2 (5 bases). The V end was cut by 2 bases, the J end by 1 base, with 9 bases between. The CDR3 has 14 amino acids. Germline lookup yields CDR1 SGHKS and CDR2 YYEKEE (reference sequence).